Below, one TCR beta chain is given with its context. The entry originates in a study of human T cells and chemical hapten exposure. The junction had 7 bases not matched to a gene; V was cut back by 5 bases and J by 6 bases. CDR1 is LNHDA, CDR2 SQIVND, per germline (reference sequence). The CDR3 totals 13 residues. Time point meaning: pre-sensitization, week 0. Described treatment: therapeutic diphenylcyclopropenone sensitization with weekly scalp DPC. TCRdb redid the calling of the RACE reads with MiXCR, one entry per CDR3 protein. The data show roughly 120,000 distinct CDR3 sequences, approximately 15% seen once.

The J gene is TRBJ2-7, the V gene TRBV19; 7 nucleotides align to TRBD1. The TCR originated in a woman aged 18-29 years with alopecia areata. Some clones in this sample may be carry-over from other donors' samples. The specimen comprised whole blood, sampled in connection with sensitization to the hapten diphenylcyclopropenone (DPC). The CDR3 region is CASSAGTAAEQYF. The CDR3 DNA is TGTGCCAGTAGTGCCGGGACAGCGGCCGAGCAGTACTTC.